This T cell receptor (beta chain) was recovered during a study of CD8+ T cells in alopecia areata. Background on the study: The study gave treated patients oral tofacitinib at 5 to 10 mg twice daily.

Germline CDR1 is SGHAT and CDR2 is FQNNGV. The CDR3 has 14 residues. V was shortened by 5 bases and J by 4 bases, with 15 bases between the two germline ends. The authors sorted CD4+ and CD8+ T cells from PBMCs. Reverse transcribed after extraction, RNA yielded cDNA as the sequencing template. Clones were read by immunoSEQ multiplex PCR, and TCRdb kept only the in-frame ones, dropping some. Of more than 100,000 clones listed, approximately 53% were seen once; the top ten hold 3.5% to 5.5%. The clonotype originates from a human donor with alopecia areata. This rearrangement joins TRBV11-2 to TRBJ2-7; TRBD1 is a possible D gene (6 bases). The sequencing used CD4+ T cells sorted from blood, collected at week 0. The CDR3 is CASSPRGTTYEQYF. The CDR3 DNA follows: TGTGCCAGCAGCCCTCGAGGGACAACATACGAGCAGTACTTC.